This T cell receptor beta chain stems from a study of cytomegalovirus exposure and HLA in healthy donors. Study results and caveats: The majority of TCR sequences were rare, yet some public TCRs appeared in many donors. Later analysis demonstrated an association between a missense DCLRE1C variant and TCR beta V- and J-gene trimming. The study reported that TCR beta sequences accurately predicted HLA-A and HLA-B alleles in most subjects.

Both 60 Vbeta primers and 13 Jbeta primers went into the PCR. The table came from immunoSEQ multiplex PCR; TCRdb's copy has only in-frame clones and leaves some out. This table has over 150,000 clones, roughly 83% appearing once. Points on this clone: Its antigen remains unknown.

The germline gives CDR1 SGHVS, CDR2 FQNEAQ. This CDR3 comprises 15 residues. Trimming cost V 4 bases and J 3 bases; bases outside gene matches: 6. The chain has TRBV7-8 and TRBJ1-5; 7 bases map to TRBD1. The sequence was obtained from a man younger than 40 in good health and CMV-seropositive. Sequenced input: PBMCs. CDR3 sequence: CASSSSGGTNQPQHF. In DNA, the CDR3 is TGTGCCAGCAGCTCTTCAGGGGGTACCAATCAGCCCCAGCATTTT.